The next 16 T cell receptor beta chains were all read from a single sample in a study of T cell changes during pregnancy in multiple sclerosis. Sequencing used immunoSEQ multiplex PCR; TCRdb keeps in-frame clones, though not all of them. The table lists just over 65,000 clones, about 90% of them singletons. This material consisted of peripheral blood, taken in the second trimester of pregnancy. The receptors come from a female donor with multiple sclerosis, enrolled in a pregnancy study.

V is TRBV6-5 and J is TRBJ1-4; 9 bases align to TRBD1. The CDR3 sequence is 15 residues long. V trimming: 6 bases; J trimming: 7 bases; junction bases outside the gene matches: 9. In germline, CDR1 is MNHEY, CDR2 SVGAGI. The CDR3 nucleotides are TGTGCCAGCAGGATAAACAGGGGGCCCGGTGAAAAACTGTTTTTT. It specifies CASRINRGPGEKLFF.

This chain connects TRBV7-8 to TRBJ1-2, with 11 positions matching TRBD1. CDR1 is SGHVS and CDR2 is FQNEAQ in the germline V gene. V shed 5 bases, J shed 12 bases, and the junction held 8 bases outside the gene matches. The CDR3 runs 13 residues. DNA of the CDR3: TGTGCCAGCAGCCCCCGGACAGGGGGCGCCGACACCTTC. It codes for CASSPRTGGADTF.

This chain uses TRBV6-5 with TRBJ2-6, with a tentative D call TRBD2 (5 bases). The CDR3 covers 15 residues. V was trimmed by 6 bases and J by 0 bases, leaving 9 bases between them. Looked up from germline, CDR1 is MNHEY and CDR2 is SVGAGI. In DNA, the CDR3 is TGTGCCAGCAGCCAAGGGAGCTCTGGGGCCAACGTCCTGACTTTC. This codes for CASSQGSSGANVLTF.

This sequence joins TRBV19 and TRBJ1-4; no clear D. V lost 4 bases and J 6 bases, leaving 12 bases between the germline ends. CDR1 and CDR2 from the germline V gene are LNHDA and SQIVND (reference sequence). CDR3 length: 14 residues. The CDR3 loop is CASSTAGVYEKLFF. In DNA form, the CDR3 reads TGTGCCAGTAGTACGGCAGGCGTTTATGAAAAACTGTTTTTT.

V and J are TRBV6-6 and TRBJ2-3, with a weak D call TRBD2 (5 bases). CDR3 size: 15 residues. Germline CDR1 reads MNHNY; CDR2 reads SVGAGI (reference sequence). Trimming shortened V by 6 bases and J by 9 bases, and 22 bases separated the two germline ends. The CDR3 spells CASRSPALEDLTQYF. CDR3 nucleotide sequence: TGTGCCAGCAGGTCCCCAGCGCTGGAGGACCTCACGCAGTATTTT.

The chain has TRBV19 and TRBJ1-5; TRBD1 agrees at 8 bases. J lost 2 bases, V lost 7 bases, and 7 bases had no gene match. Germline V lookup: CDR1 LNHDA, CDR2 SQIVND (reference sequence). CDR3 length equals 15 residues. CDR3 DNA: TGTGCCAGTACCCCGTCAGGGGGCGGCAATCAGCCCCAGCATTTT. It translates to CASTPSGGGNQPQHF.

CDR3 sequence reads: CASSPKGTKSYEKLFF. In DNA, the CDR3 is TGTGCCAGCAGCCCTAAGGGGACTAAATCGTATGAAAAACTGTTTTTT. This chain connects TRBV7-6 to TRBJ1-4; D might be TRBD1 (5 bases). CDR1 SGHVS and CDR2 FNYEAQ come from the germline V gene. The CDR3 extends over 16 amino acids. V shed 5 bases and J shed 6 bases, with 19 bases lying between them.

The J gene is TRBJ1-2, the V gene TRBV29-1, with TRBD1 matching over 10 bases. Losses at the gene ends were 7 bases for V and 0 bases for J; bases not matched to a gene: 5. Germline CDR1 is SQVTM and CDR2 is ANQGSEA. The length of the CDR3 is 14 residues. CDR3: CSAAGQGANYGYTF. In nucleotides, the CDR3 is TGCAGCGCCGCCGGACAGGGGGCTAACTATGGCTACACCTTC.

The rearrangement joins TRBV5-4 to TRBJ1-4; 10 nucleotides align to TRBD1. The CDR3 runs to 15 residues. Germline V CDR1 and CDR2: SGHNT, YYREEE (reference sequence). The J segment lost 7 bases and the V segment lost 4 bases, leaving 7 bases of the junction unmatched. The CDR3 here is CASSPTGTGVEKLFF. CDR3 sequence (DNA): TGTGCCAGCAGCCCTACCGGGACAGGGGTTGAAAAACTGTTTTTT.

CDR3 in DNA: TGTGCCAGCAGTGTGGGGGGAGACAATAATTCACCCCTCCACTTT. This codes for CASSVGGDNNSPLHF. The chain combines TRBV6-4 with TRBJ1-6; possibly TRBD1 for D (5 bases). Between the trimmed V and J ends, which lost 4 bases and 5 bases, there was a span of 12 bases. CDR3 size: 15 residues. CDR1 is MRHNA, CDR2 SNTAGT, per germline.

The chain carries TRBV6-5 and TRBJ1-2, with a possible D match to TRBD1 (6 bases). Germline values: CDR1 MNHEY, CDR2 SVGAGI. Trimming cost V 8 bases and J 4 bases, with 20 bases left between them. The CDR3 contains 15 residues. CDR3 region: CASHSFPGQTYGYTF. The CDR3 DNA follows: TGTGCCAGCCACTCATTTCCGGGACAAACCTATGGCTACACCTTC.

The chain couples TRBV19 to TRBJ1-3, with unresolved D. The CDR3 totals 14 residues. Trimming cost V 6 bases and J 0 bases, with 9 bases left between them. Per the germline V gene, CDR1 is LNHDA and CDR2 is SQIVND (reference sequence). The CDR3 is CASSSLSSGNTIYF. The CDR3 nucleotides read TGTGCCAGTAGCAGTCTCAGCTCTGGAAACACCATATATTTT.

This clone was seen more than once but under ten times. This chain joins TRBV7-3 and TRBJ1-1, with D perhaps TRBD1 (5 bases). CDR1 and CDR2 from the germline V gene are SGHTA and FQGTGA. Trimming left V 5 bases short and J 1 base short, with 8 bases between. The CDR3 extends over 13 amino acids. CDR3 region: CASSRQTNTEAFF. The DNA of the CDR3 is TGTGCCAGCAGCCGACAGACGAACACTGAAGCTTTCTTT.

This clone was observed once. The chain recombines TRBV19 with TRBJ2-3, with D unclear. From germline, CDR1 is LNHDA and CDR2 SQIVND (reference sequence). The CDR3 spans 15 residues. Trimming stripped 1 base from V and 0 bases from J, with 8 bases between. Written as DNA, the CDR3 is TGTGCCAGTAGTATAGGGCAGTCTAGCACAGATACGCAGTATTTT. This codes for CASSIGQSSTDTQYF.

The V call is TRBV4-2, the J call TRBJ2-5, with D possibly being TRBD1 (6 bases). The CDR3 consists of 15 residues. The V end was cut by 1 base, the J end by 2 bases, with 11 bases between. Germline-derived CDR1 and CDR2 are LGHNA and YNFKEQ. The CDR3 spells CASSQAMGQQETQYF. Here the CDR3 DNA reads TGTGCCAGCAGCCAAGCAATGGGACAACAAGAGACCCAGTACTTC.

This chain joins TRBV27 and TRBJ2-1; 9 nucleotides align to TRBD2. The CDR3 loop spans 15 amino acids. Germline assignment: CDR1 MNHEY and CDR2 SMNVEV (reference sequence). Trimming took 0 bases from V and 4 from J; bases not matched to a gene: 1. This CDR3 reads CASSLSSGGYNEQFF. CDR3 bases: TGTGCCAGCAGTTTATCTAGCGGGGGTTACAATGAGCAGTTCTTC.